This T cell receptor beta chain was documented in a study of T cells after yellow fever vaccination. Overall study findings and caveats: FACS-sorted repertoires could contain abundant clonotypes contaminating from the bulk population. Most primary-vaccination clones recurred post-booster (more than 95% CD4, 88% CD8).

Remarks on this clonotype: Its antigen remains unidentified.

Germline V CDR1 and CDR2: SGHDT, YYEEEE. Trimming removed 4 bases from V and 4 bases from J; junction bases left unmatched: 15. This CDR3 spans 17 amino acids. TCRdb redid the calling of the 5' RACE reads with MiXCR, one entry per CDR3 protein. There are some 560,000 distinct CDR3 sequences in the sample; about a fifth occur only once, and roughly an eighth lies in the top ten. The sample here was PBMCs, taken 15 days after the yellow fever booster vaccination. This clonotype was sampled from a young man who received the YFV17D yellow fever vaccine. The J gene is TRBJ2-5, the V gene TRBV5-6; 8 nucleotides align to TRBD1. CDR3 nucleotides: TGTGCCAGCAGCCCTGGACAGGGACGGACCAAATTAGAGACCCAGTACTTC. Protein sequence: CASSPGQGRTKLETQYF.